This T cell receptor (beta chain) was recorded in a study of blood T cell repertoires in COVID-19. Study-level background: The analysed material was cDNA or gDNA that came from T cells, B-cell-depleted T cells, or PBMCs.

Assay: immunoSEQ multiplex PCR; the TCRdb copy retains only in-frame clones and omits some. The table lists some 200,000 clones, around 85% of them singletons. This CDR3 has 14 residues. Per germline, CDR1 SGHRS and CDR2 YFSETQ. V was clipped by 3 bases and J by 3 bases; unmatched bases: 4. The source of this sequence is a woman aged 80 or older with acute or convalescent COVID-19. The gene calls are TRBV5-1 and TRBJ2-3; 7 nucleotides align to TRBD1. Sample: peripheral blood. The chain's CDR3 is CASSSQGETDTQYF. The DNA for the CDR3 is TGCGCCAGCAGCTCCCAGGGGGAGACAGATACGCAGTATTTT.